This is a list of T cell receptor beta chains from one sample in a study of T cells in Graves' hyperthyroidism and ophthalmopathy. TCRdb recomputed calls from the multiplex PCR reads with MiXCR, one row per CDR3 protein. The sample carries about 360,000 distinct CDR3 sequences, 20% to 25% recorded once. Material for sequencing was blood. These receptors were collected from a middle-aged man with Graves' hyperthyroidism. The CDR3 runs from the conserved cysteine through the conserved F or W. A D gene is named only where the DNA matches it firmly. Not every row has a clone size; where given, it reads once, few, many or a size class.

j_gene	v_gene	d_gene	abundance	CDR3nt	CDR3aa
TRBJ1-5	TRBV6-1	TRBD1	many	TGTGCCAGCAGTGAACGGGCAGGGGGGCTTAATCAGCCCCAGCATTTT	CASSERAGGLNQPQHF
TRBJ1-5	TRBV3-1	-	-	TGTGCCAGCAGCCAAGAGGGGAGTCAGCCCCAGCATTTT	CASSQEGSQPQHF
TRBJ1-5	TRBV24-1	-	-	TGTGCCACCAGTGCCAGGGGAGGAGGTATCCAGCCCCAGCATTTT	CATSARGGGIQPQHF
TRBJ2-2	TRBV11-3	-	-	TGTGCCAGCAGGCCTCGACTAGTAACCGGGGAGCTGTTTTTT	CASRPRLVTGELFF
TRBJ1-5	TRBV12-3/TRBV12-4	-	-	TGTGCCAGCAGTTTAGGGACAGACTGGCCCCAGCATTTT	CASSLGTDWPQHF
TRBJ2-7	TRBV7-2	TRBD1	-	TGTGCCAGCAGACCCGGGACAGGGACAGACTACGAGCAGTACTTC	CASRPGTGTDYEQYF
TRBJ1-4	TRBV27	TRBD1	few	TGTGCCACCCGGACAGGAACCGAAAAACTGTTTTTT	CATRTGTEKLFF
TRBJ2-1	TRBV6-1	-	few	TGTGCCAGCAGTTATGGCTACCACAATGAGCAGTTCTTC	CASSYGYHNEQFF
TRBJ2-7	TRBV5-6	TRBD2	-	TGTGCCAGCAGCTGGGAGGGACGCTCCTACGAGCAGTACTTC	CASSWEGRSYEQYF
TRBJ1-1	TRBV20-1	-	many	TGCAGTGTTAAGGATTCCTTTCGATGGTACACTGAAGCTTTCTTT	CSVKDSFRWYTEAFF
TRBJ2-2	TRBV19	-	-	TGTGCCAGTAGTATAGTACGGGGGATCGGGGAGCTGTTTTTT	CASSIVRGIGELFF
TRBJ2-1	TRBV18	TRBD2	-	TGTGCCAGCTCACGGCTACTAGCGGGAGAAGGTAATGAGCAGTTCTTC	CASSRLLAGEGNEQFF
TRBJ2-1	TRBV2	TRBD1	few	TGTGCCAGCAGTGCACCGGGACAGCCCTACAATGAGCAGTTCTTC	CASSAPGQPYNEQFF
TRBJ1-1	TRBV30	-	few	TGTGCCTGGAGTCCCCACGGGACATTGAACACTGAAGCTTTCTTT	CAWSPHGTLNTEAFF
TRBJ2-4	TRBV3-1	-	-	TGTGCCAGCAGCCTCGGTTCGTTAGCCAAAAACATTCAGTACTTC	CASSLGSLAKNIQYF
TRBJ2-7	TRBV11-2	-	-	TGTGCCAGCAGCCCTTTCGGTCCCTACGAGCAGTACTTC	CASSPFGPYEQYF
TRBJ2-5	TRBV11-1	-	-	TGTGCCAGCAGCGCGGTGACTAGTAAGGCCGAGACCCAGTACTTC	CASSAVTSKAETQYF
TRBJ2-7	TRBV5-1	-	-	TGCGCCAGCGCCTCCGGGACATTTCTCTCCTACGAGCAGTACTTC	CASASGTFLSYEQYF
TRBJ2-5	TRBV14	-	-	TGTGCCAGCAGCCAAGTTCAGCTAGAGACCCAGTACTTC	CASSQVQLETQYF
TRBJ2-3	TRBV27	TRBD2	hyperexpanded	TGTGCCAGCAGTTCCAGACTAGCGGGGGGCACAGATACGCAGTATTTT	CASSSRLAGGTDTQYF
TRBJ2-3	TRBV27	-	many	TGTGCCAGCAGTTTAATGGGGGCCCTCACAGATACGCAGTATTTT	CASSLMGALTDTQYF
TRBJ2-7	TRBV27	TRBD2	-	TGTGCCAGCAGTTTGTTCCGCGGGAGGGCCTACGAGCAGTACTTC	CASSLFRGRAYEQYF
TRBJ2-7	TRBV4-1	TRBD2	-	TGCGCCAGCAGCCAAGGATGGGCTAGCGGCATTTCCTACGAGCAGTACTTC	CASSQGWASGISYEQYF
TRBJ2-7	TRBV19	TRBD2	few	TGTGCCAGTAGTTCAGGACTAGCGGAATACGAGCAGTACTTC	CASSSGLAEYEQYF
TRBJ1-2	TRBV28	-	-	TGTGCCAGCAGTTCCCCCTATGGCTACACCTTC	CASSSPYGYTF
TRBJ1-1	TRBV5-1	-	once	TGCGCCAGCAGCTTGGAGATGGGAAATGAAGCTTTCTTT	CASSLEMGNEAFF
TRBJ2-2	TRBV9	TRBD2	-	TGTGCCAGCAGCGTCGACGGGAGGGGGGAGCTGTTTTTT	CASSVDGRGELFF
TRBJ1-5	TRBV12-3/TRBV12-4	TRBD1	-	TGTGCCAGCAGTCCTCGGGACAGCGTCAATCAGCCCCAGCATTTT	CASSPRDSVNQPQHF
TRBJ2-5	TRBV12-3/TRBV12-4	TRBD2	many	TGTGCCAGCAAGGCCAGCAGTTTAATCGAGGTTGGGACTAAGCCTCAAGAGACCCAGTACTTC	CASKASSLIEVGTKPQETQYF
TRBJ2-5	TRBV10-3	-	-	TGTGCCATCAGTTCGCCGGGTAAAGAGACCCAGTACTTC	CAISSPGKETQYF
TRBJ1-5	TRBV12-3/TRBV12-4	-	-	TGTGCCAGCAGTTTCGGGGGGGCGAGCAATCAGCCCCAGCATTTT	CASSFGGASNQPQHF
TRBJ2-1	TRBV6-5	-	few	TGTGCCAGCAGTTCTCGTGTGGGGTCATACAATGAGCAGTTCTTC	CASSSRVGSYNEQFF
TRBJ2-1	TRBV29-1	TRBD2	-	TGCAGCGTTGAGGGACTAGCGGGAGGGCCACCCTCCTACAATGAGCAGTTCTTC	CSVEGLAGGPPSYNEQFF
TRBJ2-5	TRBV14	-	-	TGTGCCAGCAGCCGCTCCGGGATTGAGACCCAGTACTTC	CASSRSGIETQYF
TRBJ2-1	TRBV25-1	TRBD2	-	TGTGCCAGCAGTCCGGGACTAGCGAGAGGGTTATCGAATGAGCAGTTCTTC	CASSPGLARGLSNEQFF
TRBJ2-1	TRBV5-5	TRBD2	-	TGTGCCAGCAGCTCGGGGAGTAGCGGGGGATACAATGAGCAGTTCTTC	CASSSGSSGGYNEQFF
TRBJ2-5	TRBV19	-	few	TGTGCCAGTAGTACCGGGTGGTACGACATAGAGACCCAGTACTTC	CASSTGWYDIETQYF
TRBJ2-1	TRBV24-1	TRBD1	few	TGTGCCACCAGTGATACCGGGACAGGGGGTTATGAGCAGTTCTTC	CATSDTGTGGYEQFF
TRBJ2-5	TRBV12-3/TRBV12-4	-	many	TGTGCCAGCAGTTTGGGTTTTAGCACACTGCAAGAGACCCAGTACTTC	CASSLGFSTLQETQYF
TRBJ2-5	TRBV7-9	TRBD2	many	TGTGCCAGCAGCTTCTCGGCGGGAGTGCTAGAGACCCAGTACTTC	CASSFSAGVLETQYF
TRBJ2-7	TRBV18	-	-	TGTGCCAGCTCACCCCAGAGATCCTATTACGAGCAGTACTTC	CASSPQRSYYEQYF
TRBJ2-2	TRBV20-1	TRBD1	few	TGCAGTGCATCACAGGGGGCTGGGGGGGAGCTGTTTTTT	CSASQGAGGELFF
TRBJ2-3	TRBV12-3/TRBV12-4	-	few	TGTGCCAGCAGTCCAAACAGGGAATTCACAGATACGCAGTATTTT	CASSPNREFTDTQYF
TRBJ2-2	TRBV9	-	-	TGTGCCAGCAGCGTAGAGGGCAGGAGCACCGGGGAGCTGTTTTTT	CASSVEGRSTGELFF
TRBJ2-1	TRBV2	-	many	TGTGCCAGCAACCACGACAGCCACAATGAGCAGTTCTTC	CASNHDSHNEQFF
TRBJ2-2	TRBV25-1	TRBD2	-	TGTGCCAGCAGTGTGAGAGGACTAGCGGGAGGATTCGCGAACACCGGGGAGCTGTTTTTT	CASSVRGLAGGFANTGELFF
TRBJ2-3	TRBV20-1	-	-	TGCAGTGCTAGAGACGCAGGACCAAGGCCAGATACGCAGTATTTT	CSARDAGPRPDTQYF
TRBJ2-1	TRBV4-1	TRBD2	few	TGCGCCAGCAGCCATATTCTGAGCGGGGCCTACAATGAGCAGTTCTTC	CASSHILSGAYNEQFF
TRBJ1-1	TRBV18	-	few	TGTGCCAGCTCACCAAAAAGGGGCACTGAAGCTTTCTTT	CASSPKRGTEAFF
TRBJ2-3	TRBV5-1	-	-	TGCGCCAGCAAGGGTAACACAGATACGCAGTATTTT	CASKGNTDTQYF
TRBJ2-1	TRBV9	TRBD2	few	TGTGCCAGCAGAGGGACTAGCGGGGACAATGAGCAGTTCTTC	CASRGTSGDNEQFF